This T cell receptor beta chain is drawn from a study of neurological immune-mediated disorders (dated by TCRdb to the late 2010s). About the full investigation: Of the approximately 35 multiple sclerosis patients, around 31 had relapsing-remitting MS and 3 had secondary progressive MS. Of the approximately 70 subjects in the cohort, some 15 were HAM/TSP patients, some 35 were multiple sclerosis patients, and around 20 were healthy controls. Alongside PBMC samples, the set of 106 TCR-beta libraries contained longitudinal samples, technical triplicates, and paired CD4+ and CD8+ T-cell subsets that had been sorted. Peripheral blood TCR-beta repertoires from HTLV-I-associated myelopathy (HAM/TSP) patients, multiple sclerosis patients and healthy controls were compared by UMI-based sequencing.

cDNA synthesis used template-switch 5'RACE with a primer carrying a 10-nucleotide random unique molecular identifier tagging each TCR transcript. Over 170 million TCR-beta sequences, covering 15-18 subjects, were produced in each sequencing run. Total RNA was extracted with the RNeasy kit. The KAPA Real-time Library Amplification kit was used to amplify TCR-beta VDJ regions with primers targeting the TCR constant region and the 5'RACE anchor. A first PCR added sample indexes and Illumina adaptors, and a second PCR then raised library yield. The roughly 650 bp TCR product was size-selected on a 2% E-gel SizeSelection system after Ampure bead purification. Library quality was checked on a Bioanalyzer, concentration was measured with Qubit, and libraries were quantified with the Kapa Library Quantification kit before pooling. Paired-end 2 x 150 bp sequencing of the libraries was performed on an Illumina HiSeq 2500. To increase sequence diversity, about 23-30% phiX was spiked into each library pool. From the authors' description of their analysis: The quality-filtered reads were processed with the UMI-based MiGEC pipeline, whose error correction step removed more than 85% of the raw TCR sequences. VDJ genes were aligned to IMGT germline references, and clonotypes were defined by unique CDR3 amino acid sequence plus V-J genes. Clonal expansion, Shannon diversity and CDR3 relatedness (CalcPairwiseDistances, ClusterSamples) were evaluated with VDJtools, and phylogenetic trees were built with CLCbio workbench. Expanded clones were defined as having at least 8 unique UMIs, based on coefficient-of-variation modelling across technical triplicates. TCRdb applied fastp at Q25 and MiXCR to the public reads, then kept only in-frame beta chains. For every CDR3 protein sequence, its rows merge into one entry that carries the most common genes and DNA. TCRdb's processing, not the authors', yielded these V and J calls. This sample holds roughly 20,000 distinct CDR3 sequences; 15% to 20% were observed only once. 7.5% of the sample is held by the ten biggest clonotypes.

General conclusions and limits of the study: Expanded clones from different subjects shared no identical CDR3 amino acid sequences, which suggests that TCR-beta repertoires were private in all groups. TCR clonal expansion was greatest in HAM/TSP patients and smallest in MS patients, who ranked below even healthy controls. Repertoires from 18 of 34 MS patients were grouped by phylogenetic analysis into a cluster of related CDR3 sequences, suggesting a possible repertoire-level signature. The MS cluster showed no association with clinical or MRI features, and the authors stated that larger cohorts are needed.

For the sorted-subset TCR libraries, the starting material was over 800,000 sorted CD4+ or CD8+ T cells. Multiple sclerosis patients were enrolled in a US clinical protocol under which disease progression was evaluated by magnetic resonance imaging. Peripheral blood underwent Ficoll-Hypaque density gradient centrifugation to isolate PBMCs, which were then cryopreserved in liquid nitrogen. The study also sequenced paired sorted CD4+ and CD8+ subsets from healthy controls, HAM/TSP patients and MS patients. Its CDR3 holds 16 amino acids, cysteine through phenylalanine. CDR3 DNA is the only sequence kept; it has 48 bases, read in frame from the first base. Trimming removed 3 bases from V and 0 bases from J, leaving 12 bases between the germline ends. The germline V gene specifies SGHNT as CDR1 and YENEEA as CDR2. This clonotype was picked up many times. This receptor's antigen is unknown. It has no much larger one-base neighbor in the sample; base qualities were not kept.

This TCR was recovered from a woman aged 18-29 years with multiple sclerosis. Sequenced input: CD8+ T cells from blood. The chain is assembled from TRBV11-3 and TRBJ2-1; the D gene is possibly TRBD2, with 5 bases matching. The DNA is TGTGCCAGCAGCTTCGGTAGCGCAGACTCCTACAATGAGCAGTTCTTC. This encodes CASSFGSADSYNEQFF.